This is a list of T cell receptor beta chains from one sample in a study of T cell responses to AZD1222 COVID-19 vaccine. Clones were sequenced by immunoSEQ multiplex PCR, and TCRdb holds only the in-frame ones, with some missing. The table lists about 48,000 clones, 89% of them singletons. This specimen was peripheral blood, taken 28 days after the second AZD1222 dose. These receptors all stem from an adult who received the AZD1222 COVID-19 vaccine. Both conserved end residues are part of each CDR3. D genes are given only for firm matches. Some rows have no size entry. The others give once, few or many, or a class for an expanded clone.

v_call,d_call,clone_size,j_call,cdr3_nt,cdr3_aa
TRBV29-1,TRBD2,.,TRBJ2-3,TGCAGCGTTGCAAGCGGGGGGGAGGCAGATACGCAGTATTTT,CSVASGGEADTQYF
TRBV27,.,.,TRBJ2-4,TGTCCTCCAAGGTTAGCCAAAAACATTCAGTACTTC,CPPRLAKNIQYF
TRBV6-5,.,.,TRBJ2-7,TGTGCCAGCAGTTCGGAAGGGAGCTCCTACGAGCAGTACTTC,CASSSEGSSYEQYF
TRBV6-5,TRBD2,.,TRBJ2-5,TGTGCCAGCAGTCGGACTAGCTCCCGAATGGAGACCCAGTACTTC,CASSRTSSRMETQYF
TRBV3-1/TRBV3-2,.,.,TRBJ2-7,TGTGCCAGCAGCGACCGGGTCTACGAGCAGTACTTC,CASSDRVYEQYF
TRBV7-2,.,.,TRBJ2-1,TGTGCCAGCAGCCCCCGGGGAGGCGCCTACAATGAGCAGTTCTTC,CASSPRGGAYNEQFF
TRBV29-1,.,.,TRBJ1-5,TGCAGCGTTGCCTCGGGGCTCGGCAATCAGCCCCAGCATTTT,CSVASGLGNQPQHF
TRBV15,.,.,TRBJ1-2,TGTGCCACCAGCACCCCCGAGGCAGGAAACTATGGCTACACCTTC,CATSTPEAGNYGYTF
TRBV7-9,.,.,TRBJ1-2,TGTGCCAGCAGCTTATTGTCGCAGGGCTACTATGGCTACACCTTC,CASSLLSQGYYGYTF
TRBV11-3,.,.,TRBJ2-1,TGTGCCAGCAGCTTAGGGCCTTCTTACAATGAGCAGTTCTTC,CASSLGPSYNEQFF
TRBV3-1/TRBV3-2,.,.,TRBJ1-1,TGTGCCAGCAGCCAATGGGACTCCTCCAACACTGAAGCTTTCTTT,CASSQWDSSNTEAFF
TRBV7-9,TRBD2,.,TRBJ2-1,TGTGCCAGCAGCTCTTCCGGGACTAGCGGTAATGAGCAGTTCTTC,CASSSSGTSGNEQFF
TRBV19,.,.,TRBJ1-3,TGTGCCAGTAGTATAGCGCTAGAGAGAAACACCATATATTTT,CASSIALERNTIYF
TRBV2,TRBD1,.,TRBJ1-2,TGTGCCAGCAGCGCCGGACAGGGGGCGTATGGCTACACCTTC,CASSAGQGAYGYTF
TRBV10-1,.,.,TRBJ2-7,TGCGCCAGCAGATACAGGGTTTACGAGCAGTACTTC,CASRYRVYEQYF
TRBV7-9,.,.,TRBJ1-5,TGTGCCAGCAGCTTGGGGCCTGGTCAGCCCCAGCATTTT,CASSLGPGQPQHF
TRBV7-3,TRBD1,.,TRBJ1-2,TGTGCCAGCAGCCCGACAGGGATCGAGGGCTACACCTTC,CASSPTGIEGYTF
TRBV7-2,TRBD2,once,TRBJ2-1,TGTGCCAGCAGCTTAGATAGCGGGAGGATGTATGAGCAGTTCTTC,CASSLDSGRMYEQFF
TRBV3-1/TRBV3-2,TRBD1,.,TRBJ2-4,TGTGCCAGCAGCCAAGTGGGGACAGAAAAAAACATTCAGTACTTC,CASSQVGTEKNIQYF
TRBV12-3/TRBV12-4,.,.,TRBJ1-1,TGTGCCAGCAGTTTTGACAGCGGCAGGTTAGCTTTCTTT,CASSFDSGRLAFF
TRBV19,.,.,TRBJ2-7,TGTGCCAGTGGGCGTGGAAACTCCTACGAGCAGTACTTC,CASGRGNSYEQYF
TRBV18,TRBD1,.,TRBJ2-7,TGTGCCAGCTCAGCGGGACAGGCATACTACGAGCAGTACTTC,CASSAGQAYYEQYF
TRBV3-1/TRBV3-2,.,.,TRBJ1-5,TGTGCCAGCAGCCAAGAGACAGGAGTCGACAATCAGCCCCAGCATTTT,CASSQETGVDNQPQHF
TRBV6-6,.,.,TRBJ1-1,TGTGCCAGCAGCCCGGGGGCGGCGACTGAAGCTTTCTTT,CASSPGAATEAFF
TRBV5-1,TRBD2,.,TRBJ2-3,TGCGCCAGCACGCTAGCGGGGGCCGGGAGCACAGATACGCAGTATTTT,CASTLAGAGSTDTQYF
TRBV24-1,.,.,TRBJ1-1,TGTGCCACCAGTGACCACGTCAGGGGTAGTGAGACTGAGGGGCCTGAAGCTTTCTTT,CATSDHVRGSETEGPEAFF
TRBV6-2/TRBV6-3,TRBD2,once,TRBJ2-1,TGTGCCAGCAGTTACGCGGGAGAAGGCTACAATGAGCAGTTCTTC,CASSYAGEGYNEQFF
TRBV19,.,.,TRBJ2-3,TGTGCCAGTAAAGACTCCCTTCTTTGGGATACGCAGTATTTT,CASKDSLLWDTQYF
TRBV28,TRBD2,.,TRBJ2-3,TGTGCCAGCAGTTTAAAAGCGGGAGACCAGCATACGCAGTATTTT,CASSLKAGDQHTQYF
TRBV19,TRBD1,few,TRBJ2-7,TGTGCCAGTAGTATGGTGGGGGACAGAGTCTCCGAGCAGTACTTC,CASSMVGDRVSEQYF
TRBV6-5,.,.,TRBJ2-2,TGTGCCAGCAGTTCAGAGGCGCAGGTCTACTACGGGGAGCTGTTTTTT,CASSSEAQVYYGELFF